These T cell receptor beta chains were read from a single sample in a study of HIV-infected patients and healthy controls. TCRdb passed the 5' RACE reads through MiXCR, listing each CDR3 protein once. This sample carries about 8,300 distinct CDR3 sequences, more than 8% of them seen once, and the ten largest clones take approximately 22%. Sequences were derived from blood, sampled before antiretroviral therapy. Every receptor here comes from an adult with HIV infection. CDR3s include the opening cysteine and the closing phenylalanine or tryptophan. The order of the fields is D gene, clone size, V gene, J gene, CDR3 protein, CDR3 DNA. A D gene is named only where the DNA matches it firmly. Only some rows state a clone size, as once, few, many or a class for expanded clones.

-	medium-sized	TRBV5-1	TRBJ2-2	CASSLATTTNTGELFF	TGCGCCAGCAGCTTGGCTACGACAACAAACACCGGGGAGCTGTTTTTT
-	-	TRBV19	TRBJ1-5	CASSETTSQPQHF	TGTGCCAGTAGTGAAACGACCAGCCAGCCCCAGCATTTT
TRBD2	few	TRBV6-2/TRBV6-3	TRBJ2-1	CASTKVSGNRYNEQFF	TGTGCCAGCACCAAAGTAAGCGGGAACCGGTACAATGAGCAGTTCTTC
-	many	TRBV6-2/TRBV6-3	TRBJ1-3	CASSSGSSGNTIYF	TGTGCCAGCAGTTCGGGCAGCTCTGGAAACACCATATATTTT
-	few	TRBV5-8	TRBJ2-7	CASASYEQYF	TGTGCCAGCGCGTCCTACGAGCAGTACTTC
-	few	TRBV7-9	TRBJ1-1	CASSLGGDETEAFF	TGTGCCAGCAGCTTAGGGGGGGACGAGACTGAAGCTTTCTTT
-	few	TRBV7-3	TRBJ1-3	CASSWPGGAHTIYF	TGTGCCAGCAGCTGGCCGGGGGGGGCCCACACCATATATTTT
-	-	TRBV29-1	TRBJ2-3	CSVPLGSDTQYF	TGCAGCGTGCCACTAGGGTCGGATACGCAGTATTTT
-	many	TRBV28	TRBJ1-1	CASSLGRGQGLQNTEAFF	TGTGCCAGCAGCCTAGGACGGGGGCAGGGCCTACAGAACACTGAAGCTTTCTTT
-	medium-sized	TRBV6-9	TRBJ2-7	CASRLQGGYEQYF	TGTGCCAGCAGGCTACAGGGAGGGTACGAGCAGTACTTC
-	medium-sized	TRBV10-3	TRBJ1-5	CAISESTHFSNQPQHF	TGTGCCATCAGTGAGTCGACCCATTTTAGCAATCAGCCCCAGCATTTT
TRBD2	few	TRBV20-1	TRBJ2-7	CSARGTSGSEQYF	TGCAGTGCTAGAGGGACTAGCGGGAGCGAGCAGTACTTC
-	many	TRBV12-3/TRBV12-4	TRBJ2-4	CASSRGDGPVDIQYF	TGTGCCAGCAGTCGCGGGGACGGACCGGTAGACATTCAGTACTTC
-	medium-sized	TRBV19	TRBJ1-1	CASSTYTDKNTEAFF	TGTGCCAGTAGTACCTACACGGACAAGAACACTGAAGCTTTCTTT
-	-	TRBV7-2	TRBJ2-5	CASSFDRQETQYF	TGTGCCAGCAGTTTCGACAGGCAAGAGACCCAGTACTTC
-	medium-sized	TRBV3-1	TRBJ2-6	CASSQAPAVSSGANVLTF	TGTGCCAGCAGCCAAGCCCCGGCTGTATCCTCTGGGGCCAACGTCCTGACTTTC
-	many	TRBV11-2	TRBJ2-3	CASTEGSLRPTQYF	TGTGCCAGTACCGAGGGGTCCTTAAGGCCCACGCAGTATTTT
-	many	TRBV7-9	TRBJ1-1	CASSLVGGGEAFF	TGTGCCAGCAGCTTAGTCGGGGGCGGCGAAGCTTTCTTT
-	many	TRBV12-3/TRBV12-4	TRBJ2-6	CASSFLLSGANVLTF	TGTGCCAGCAGTTTTTTGCTCTCTGGGGCCAACGTCCTGACTTTC
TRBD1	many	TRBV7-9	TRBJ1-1	CASSLRSGQGANTEAFF	TGTGCCAGCAGCTTAAGGTCCGGACAGGGGGCGAACACTGAAGCTTTCTTT
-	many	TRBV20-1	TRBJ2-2	CSARESDVVGANTGELFF	TGCAGTGCTAGAGAGTCCGATGTGGTGGGGGCGAACACCGGGGAGCTGTTTTTT
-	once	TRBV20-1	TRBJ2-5	CSAGPRVIEETQYF	TGCAGTGCTGGGCCCAGGGTTATTGAGGAGACCCAGTACTTC
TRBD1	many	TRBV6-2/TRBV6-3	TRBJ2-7	CASKMDRSYYEQYF	TGTGCCAGCAAGATGGACAGGTCCTACTACGAGCAGTACTTC
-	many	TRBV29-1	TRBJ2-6	CSADISGANVLTF	TGCAGCGCTGACATCTCTGGGGCCAACGTCCTGACTTTC
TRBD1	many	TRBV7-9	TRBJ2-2	CASSPGQGLVTGELFF	TGTGCCAGCAGCCCCGGACAGGGATTGGTCACCGGGGAGCTGTTTTTT
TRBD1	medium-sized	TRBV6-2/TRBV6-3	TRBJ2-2	CASSSRGPYTGELFF	TGTGCCAGCAGTTCCAGGGGGCCTTACACCGGGGAGCTGTTTTTT
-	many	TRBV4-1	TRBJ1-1	CASSQDPPGRTTEAFF	TGCGCCAGCAGCCAAGATCCCCCGGGACGTACCACTGAAGCTTTCTTT
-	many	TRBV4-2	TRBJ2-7	CASSPGRNYEQYF	TGTGCCAGCAGCCCTGGGAGGAACTACGAGCAGTACTTC
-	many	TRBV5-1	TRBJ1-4	CASSPGTPTNEKLFF	TGCGCCAGCAGCCCAGGGACACCAACTAATGAAAAACTGTTTTTT
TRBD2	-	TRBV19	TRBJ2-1	CASSPGLAGEFGDWGSYNEQFF	TGTGCCAGTAGTCCGGGACTAGCGGGAGAATTCGGGGATTGGGGATCCTACAATGAGCAGTTCTTC
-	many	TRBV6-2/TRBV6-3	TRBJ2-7	CASSSTVRATYEQYF	TGTGCCAGCAGTTCGACTGTGCGGGCCACCTACGAGCAGTACTTC
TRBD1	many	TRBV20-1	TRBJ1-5	CSALQGVDQPQHF	TGCAGTGCTTTACAGGGGGTGGACCAGCCCCAGCATTTT
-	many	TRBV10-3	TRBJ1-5	CAISEPNQPQHF	TGTGCCATCAGTGAGCCCAATCAGCCCCAGCATTTT
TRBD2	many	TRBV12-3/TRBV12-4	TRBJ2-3	CASQTSGTSTDTQYF	TGTGCCAGCCAGACTAGCGGGACGAGCACAGATACGCAGTATTTT
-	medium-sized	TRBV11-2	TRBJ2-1	CASSLELSREQFF	TGTGCCAGCAGCTTAGAACTCAGTCGAGAGCAGTTCTTC
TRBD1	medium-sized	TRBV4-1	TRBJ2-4	CASSLSDRAKNIQYF	TGCGCCAGCAGCCTCTCGGACAGGGCCAAAAACATTCAGTACTTC
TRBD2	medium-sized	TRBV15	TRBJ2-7	CATSSLAGVNSYEQYF	TGTGCCACCAGCAGCTTAGCGGGAGTAAATTCCTACGAGCAGTACTTC
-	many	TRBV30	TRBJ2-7	CAWSVGYPKAYEQYF	TGTGCCTGGAGTGTAGGTTACCCGAAGGCCTACGAGCAGTACTTC
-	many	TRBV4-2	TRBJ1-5	CASSQVQSNQPQHF	TGTGCCAGCAGCCAAGTCCAAAGCAATCAGCCCCAGCATTTT
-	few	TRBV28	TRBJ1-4	CASSPPGPAGKGEKLFF	TGTGCCAGCAGCCCCCCGGGCCCGGCAGGGAAAGGTGAAAAACTGTTTTTT
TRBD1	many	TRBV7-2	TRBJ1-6	CASRSGQSNSPLHF	TGTGCCAGCAGATCGGGACAGTCAAATTCACCCCTCCACTTT
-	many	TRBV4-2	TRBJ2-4	CASSQVLGGQNIQYF	TGTGCCAGCAGCCAAGTTCTGGGGGGTCAAAACATTCAGTACTTC
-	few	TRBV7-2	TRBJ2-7	CASSSQGYEQYF	TGTGCCAGCAGCTCACAGGGATACGAGCAGTACTTC
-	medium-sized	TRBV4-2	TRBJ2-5	CASSQGTAEYQETQYF	TGTGCCAGCAGCCAAGGGACAGCCGAGTACCAAGAGACCCAGTACTTC
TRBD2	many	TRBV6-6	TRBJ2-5	CASSPTSGRGKTQYF	TGTGCCAGCAGTCCCACTAGCGGGAGGGGAAAGACCCAGTACTTC
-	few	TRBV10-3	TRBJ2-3	CAISDLGQPPFTDTQYF	TGTGCCATCAGTGATCTTGGACAACCGCCTTTCACAGATACGCAGTATTTT
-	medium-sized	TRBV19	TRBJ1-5	CASTYSSYSNQPQHF	TGTGCCAGTACCTACAGTTCCTATAGCAATCAGCCCCAGCATTTT
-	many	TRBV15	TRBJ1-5	CATSGGRGQPQHF	TGTGCCACCAGCGGGGGGCGCGGCCAGCCCCAGCATTTT
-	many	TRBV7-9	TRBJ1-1	CASSGKQRRVPEAFF	TGTGCCAGCAGCGGGAAACAGCGACGAGTCCCTGAAGCTTTCTTT
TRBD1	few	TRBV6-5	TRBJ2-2	CASSYSTGRAGELFF	TGTGCCAGCAGTTACTCGACAGGGCGGGCCGGGGAGCTGTTTTTT
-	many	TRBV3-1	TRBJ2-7	CASSEGTAGVYEQYF	TGTGCCAGCAGCGAGGGGACCGCTGGGGTTTACGAGCAGTACTTC
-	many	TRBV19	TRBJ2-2	CASSTPPGELFF	TGTGCCAGTAGTACCCCACCTGGGGAGCTGTTTTTT
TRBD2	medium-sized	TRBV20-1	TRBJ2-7	CSAFLTSGGRYEQYF	TGCAGTGCTTTCCTCACTAGCGGGGGGCGATACGAGCAGTACTTC
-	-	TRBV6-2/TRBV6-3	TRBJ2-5	CASSYSPPPGKETQYF	TGTGCCAGCAGTTACTCGCCCCCCCCAGGGAAGGAGACCCAGTACTTC
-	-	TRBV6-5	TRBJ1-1	CASMGQLNTEAFF	TGTGCCAGCATGGGACAACTGAACACTGAAGCTTTCTTT
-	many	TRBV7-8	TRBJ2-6	CASRSLARQAGANVLTF	TGTGCCAGCAGATCTTTAGCTAGACAGGCTGGGGCCAACGTCCTGACTTTC
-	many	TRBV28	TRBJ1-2	CASPLSSRGIERGYTF	TGTGCCAGCCCTCTCTCCTCCAGGGGAATTGAGAGAGGCTACACCTTC